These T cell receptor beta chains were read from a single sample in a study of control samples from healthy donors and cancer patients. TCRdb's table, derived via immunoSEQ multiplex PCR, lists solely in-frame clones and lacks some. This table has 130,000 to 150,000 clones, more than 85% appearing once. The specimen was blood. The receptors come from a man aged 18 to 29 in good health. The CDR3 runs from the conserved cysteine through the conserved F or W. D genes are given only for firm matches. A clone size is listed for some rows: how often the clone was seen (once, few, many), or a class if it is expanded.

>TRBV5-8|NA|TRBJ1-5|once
TGTGCCAGTACCCTTGTGAGCAATCAGCCCCAGCATTTT
CASTLVSNQPQHF
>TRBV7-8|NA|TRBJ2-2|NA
TGTGCCAGCAGCTTAGCGATATTCCCCTACACCGGGGAGCTGTTTTTT
CASSLAIFPYTGELFF
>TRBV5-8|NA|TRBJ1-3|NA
TGTGCCAGCAGCTTGGGACTAGGGGCAGGAAACACCATATATTTT
CASSLGLGAGNTIYF
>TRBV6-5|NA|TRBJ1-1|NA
TGTGCCAGCACCCGCGGGGCTTCGACCACTGAAGCTTTCTTT
CASTRGASTTEAFF
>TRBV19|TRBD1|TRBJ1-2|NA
TGTGCCAGTAGGACAGGGGGTGGCTACACCTTC
CASRTGGGYTF
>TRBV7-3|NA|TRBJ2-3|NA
TGTGCCAGCAGCTTAATACGGCGGCAGCGCACAGATACGCAGTATTTT
CASSLIRRQRTDTQYF
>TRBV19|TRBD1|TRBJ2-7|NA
TGTGCCAGTAGTGTTTCCGGGACAGGGAACGAGCAGTACTTC
CASSVSGTGNEQYF
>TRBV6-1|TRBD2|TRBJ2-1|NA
TGTGCCAGCAGTGAAGGTACTAGCGGGAGGGCCTCGTTCTTC
CASSEGTSGRASFF
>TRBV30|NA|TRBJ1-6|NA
TGTGCCTGGAGTGTCTCCGAGAATTCACCCCTCCACTTT
CAWSVSENSPLHF
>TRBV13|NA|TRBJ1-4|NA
TGTGCCAGCAGCTCTGAGATTAACCCAGGGAAACTGTTTTTT
CASSSEINPGKLFF
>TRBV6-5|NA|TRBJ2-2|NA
TGTGCCAGCAGTTATAGCAGTGTATTGGGGGAGCTGTTTTTT
CASSYSSVLGELFF
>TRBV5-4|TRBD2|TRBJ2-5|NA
TGTGCCAGCAGCTTTCAGCGGGGGGTTCAAGAGACCCAGTACTTC
CASSFQRGVQETQYF
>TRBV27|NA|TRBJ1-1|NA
TGTGCCAGCAGTTTAGCTGGGGGCACTGAAGCTTTCTTT
CASSLAGGTEAFF
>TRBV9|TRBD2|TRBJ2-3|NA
TGTGCCAGCAGCGTAGGGAGCGGGGGTTCAGATACGCAGTATTTT
CASSVGSGGSDTQYF
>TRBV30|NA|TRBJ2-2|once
TGTGCCTCCCAAAGCAACACCGGGGAGCTGTTTTTT
CASQSNTGELFF
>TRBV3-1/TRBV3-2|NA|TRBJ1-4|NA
TGTGCCAGCAGCCAATCCCAGGAAAAACTGTTTTTT
CASSQSQEKLFF
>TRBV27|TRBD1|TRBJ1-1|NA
TGTGCCAGCAGTTTATACAGGGGGGTAGGTGCTTTCTTT
CASSLYRGVGAFF
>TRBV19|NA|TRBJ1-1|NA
TGTGCCAGTAGCCCGGCAGCTACGGAAGCTTTCTTT
CASSPAATEAFF
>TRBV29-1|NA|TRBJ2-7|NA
TGCAGCGTTGAGGACAATCCACGGGAGCAGTACTTC
CSVEDNPREQYF
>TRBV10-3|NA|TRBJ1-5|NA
TGTGCCACCCTAGAGGGGCAGGGGCAGCCCCAGCATTTT
CATLEGQGQPQHF
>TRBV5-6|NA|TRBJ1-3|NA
TGTGCCAGCAGCTTAGGGACTGGATTCTCTGGAAACACCATATATTTT
CASSLGTGFSGNTIYF
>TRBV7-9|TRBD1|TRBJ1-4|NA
TGTGCCAGCAGCCACCTCCGGGACAGAGATGAAAAACTGTTTTTT
CASSHLRDRDEKLFF
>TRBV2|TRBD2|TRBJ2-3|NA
TGTGCCAGCAGCCAAGACGGGACTAGCGGGACAGATACGCAGTATTTT
CASSQDGTSGTDTQYF
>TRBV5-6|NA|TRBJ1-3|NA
TGTGCCAGCAGCTGGATGATGAGGATATCTGGAAACACCATATATTTT
CASSWMMRISGNTIYF
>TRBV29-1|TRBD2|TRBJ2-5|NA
TGCAGCGTTGAGTCCGGGGAGGGGAGAAAGACCCAGTACTTC
CSVESGEGRKTQYF
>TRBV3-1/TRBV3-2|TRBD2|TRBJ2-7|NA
TGTGCCAGCAGCCAACCGGGGGGGCCGAGGGAGCAGTACTTC
CASSQPGGPREQYF
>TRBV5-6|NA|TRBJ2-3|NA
TGTGCCAGCAGCTTGGGACAGGCCCAGGATACGCAGTATTTT
CASSLGQAQDTQYF
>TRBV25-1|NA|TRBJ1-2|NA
TGTGCCAGCAGTGGTGAGATAGACTCCTTCTATGGCTACACCTTC
CASSGEIDSFYGYTF
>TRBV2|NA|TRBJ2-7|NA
TGTGCCAGCAGTGATATGGGAACCTACGAGCAGTACTTC
CASSDMGTYEQYF
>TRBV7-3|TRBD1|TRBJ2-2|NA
TGTGCCAGCAGACGACAGGGTAACACCGGGGAGCTGTTTTTT
CASRRQGNTGELFF
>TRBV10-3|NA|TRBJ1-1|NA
TGTGCCATCAGTATAGACCTCAGGGTAACTGAAGCTTTCTTT
CAISIDLRVTEAFF
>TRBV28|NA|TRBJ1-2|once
TGTGCCAGCAGTTTACGGAACTATGGCTACACCTTC
CASSLRNYGYTF
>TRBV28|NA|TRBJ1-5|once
TGTGCCAGCAGGGAATACAGGGTTAGATTTCAGCCCCAGCATTTT
CASREYRVRFQPQHF